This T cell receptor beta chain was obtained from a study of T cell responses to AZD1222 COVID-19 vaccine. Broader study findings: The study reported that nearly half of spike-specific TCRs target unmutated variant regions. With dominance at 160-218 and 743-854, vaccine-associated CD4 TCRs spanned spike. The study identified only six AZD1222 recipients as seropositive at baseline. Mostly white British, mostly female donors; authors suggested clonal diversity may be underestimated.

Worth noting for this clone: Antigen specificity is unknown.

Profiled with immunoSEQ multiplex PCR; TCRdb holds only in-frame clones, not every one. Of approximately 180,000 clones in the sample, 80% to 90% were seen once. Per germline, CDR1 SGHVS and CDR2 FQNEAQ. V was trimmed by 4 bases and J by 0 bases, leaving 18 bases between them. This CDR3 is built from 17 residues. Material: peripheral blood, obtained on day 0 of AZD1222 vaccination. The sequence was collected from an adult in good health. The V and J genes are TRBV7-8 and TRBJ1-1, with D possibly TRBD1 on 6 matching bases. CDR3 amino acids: CASSSLTTGNLNTEAFF. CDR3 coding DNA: TGTGCCAGCAGCTCACTGACAACAGGGAACTTGAACACTGAAGCTTTCTTT.